This note documents a single TCR beta chain sequence. Antigen unknown. The CDR3 consists of 15 residues. The V gene lost 0 bases and the J gene lost 1 base, with 9 bases spanning the gap. Germline V gene lookup returns CDR1 ENHRY and CDR2 SYGVKD. This sample was included in a study of T cell responses to AZD1222 COVID-19 vaccine. Whole-study results and caveats: Researchers took repertoire samples only after the peak T cell response had come.

Measured with immunoSEQ multiplex PCR; TCRdb has only the in-frame clones, and not every one. Of 95,000 to 150,000 clones listed, approximately 94% are singletons. This chain links TRBV10-3 with TRBJ1-1; D is uncertain. This TCR came from an adult who received the AZD1222 COVID-19 vaccine. This sample comprised peripheral blood, obtained 28 days after the second AZD1222 dose. The CDR3 nucleotides read TGTGCCATCAGTGAGTCGATTGCGAAGAACACTGAAGCTTTCTTT. It codes for CAISESIAKNTEAFF.